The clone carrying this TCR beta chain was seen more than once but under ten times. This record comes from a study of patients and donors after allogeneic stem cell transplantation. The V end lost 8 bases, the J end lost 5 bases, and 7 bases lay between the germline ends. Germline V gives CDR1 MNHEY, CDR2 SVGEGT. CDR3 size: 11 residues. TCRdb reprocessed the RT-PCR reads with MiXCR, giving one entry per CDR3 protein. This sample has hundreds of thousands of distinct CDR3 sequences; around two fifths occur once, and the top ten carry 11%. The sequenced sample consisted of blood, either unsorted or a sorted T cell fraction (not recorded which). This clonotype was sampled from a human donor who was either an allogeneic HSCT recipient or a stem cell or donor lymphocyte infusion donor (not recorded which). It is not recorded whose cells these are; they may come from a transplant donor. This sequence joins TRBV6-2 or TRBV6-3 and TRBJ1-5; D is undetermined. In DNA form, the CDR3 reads TGTGCCAGCGGGCGGGATCAGCCCCAGCATTTT. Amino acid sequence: CASGRDQPQHF.